This is a list of T cell receptor beta chains from one sample in a study of vaccination effects on CD4 cells after COVID-19. Antigens of these TCRs are unknown. Clones were sequenced by immunoSEQ multiplex PCR, and TCRdb holds only the in-frame ones, with some missing. The data contain some 56,000 clones, 76% of them singletons. This sample comprised CD4+ T cells from PBMCs cultured with HIV peptides, obtained before COVID-19 vaccination. The receptors derive from a human donor who had a prior SARS-CoV-2 infection. Each CDR3 is given with its conserved first and last residue. The order of the fields is D gene, V gene, J gene, clone size, CDR3 DNA, CDR3 protein. The D gene is left open where the match is weak. Where a row states a size, it is once, few, many or the class of an expanded clone; other rows omit it.

>TRBD1|TRBV5-1|TRBJ2-3|.
TGCGCCAGCAGCCAAAACCTCCCGGACAGGGGTACAGATACGCAGTATTTT
CASSQNLPDRGTDTQYF
>.|TRBV4-3|TRBJ2-5|once
TGCGCCAGCAGCCAGTTTCCCTACGCAGGTGGGACCCAGTACTTC
CASSQFPYAGGTQYF
>TRBD1|TRBV6-5|TRBJ2-3|few
TGTGCCAGCAGTACAGACAGGGGGGATACGCAGTATTTT
CASSTDRGDTQYF
>.|TRBV2|TRBJ1-1|.
TGTGCCAGCAGGAAGGAATCGGGGGAACCGAATACTGAAGCTTTCTTT
CASRKESGEPNTEAFF
>TRBD2|TRBV5-1|TRBJ2-2|few
TGCGCCAGCCAGCGACTAGCGTCGACCGGGGAGCTGTTTTTT
CASQRLASTGELFF
>.|TRBV11-3|TRBJ2-5|.
TGTGCCAGCAGCTTTGGGGTGCCCGTGAATGGGGTTGAAGAGACCCAGTACTTC
CASSFGVPVNGVEETQYF
>TRBD1|TRBV18|TRBJ1-2|.
TGTGCCAGCTCACCACGGATAACAGGGGTAAACTATGGCTACACCTTC
CASSPRITGVNYGYTF
>.|TRBV29-1|TRBJ1-4|.
TGCAGCGTTTTGTGGGAGGAAAAACTGTTTTTT
CSVLWEEKLFF
>TRBD1|TRBV19|TRBJ1-2|.
TGTGCCAGTAGTATTACCTCCCCCTCTGGACAGGGGGAAGCTAACTATGGCTACACCTTC
CASSITSPSGQGEANYGYTF
>.|TRBV19|TRBJ1-4|.
TGTGCCAGTAGTATTGCTCGGCGCGGACAGTGGGGTGAAAAACTGTTTTTT
CASSIARRGQWGEKLFF
>.|TRBV29-1|TRBJ2-7|.
TGCAGCGTTGTAGGGGCCGCCTACGAGCAGTACTTC
CSVVGAAYEQYF
>.|TRBV12-3/TRBV12-4|TRBJ1-2|.
TGTGCCAGCAGTTTATGGGGGTCTAGTGGCTACACCTTC
CASSLWGSSGYTF
>TRBD2|TRBV30|TRBJ2-1|.
TGTGCCTGGAGTGCGGGACTAGCCAATGAGCAGTTCTTC
CAWSAGLANEQFF
>.|TRBV3-1/TRBV3-2|TRBJ2-3|.
TGTGCCAGCAGCCAAGGACCCAGCACAGATACGCAGTATTTT
CASSQGPSTDTQYF
>.|TRBV2|TRBJ2-3|.
TGTGCCAGCAGTGAAGAGGTCTACGTGGTTGGCACAGATACGCAGTATTTT
CASSEEVYVVGTDTQYF
>.|TRBV5-1|TRBJ2-5|.
TGCGCCAGCAGCTTGGGGACGGTAGTCCCAGAGACCCAGTACTTC
CASSLGTVVPETQYF
>.|TRBV7-3|TRBJ1-1|.
TGTGCCAGCAGCTACCTGGGGAACACTGAAGCTTTCTTT
CASSYLGNTEAFF
>.|TRBV6-2/TRBV6-3|TRBJ1-2|.
TGTGCCAGCAGTTACAGGGGCGATTCTAACTATGGCTACACCTTC
CASSYRGDSNYGYTF
>TRBD2|TRBV4-1|TRBJ2-1|.
TGCGCCAGCAGCAGACTACCCGGGACTACCTCAGGCGATGAGCAGTTCTTC
CASSRLPGTTSGDEQFF
>.|TRBV24-1|TRBJ1-2|.
TGTGCCACCAGTGATTCTGGGGTTTCTAACTATGGCTACACCTTC
CATSDSGVSNYGYTF
>.|TRBV6-5|TRBJ1-6|.
TGTGCCAGTCGGACTGTCTCCTATAATTCACCCCTCCACTTT
CASRTVSYNSPLHF
>.|TRBV15|TRBJ1-2|.
TGTGCCACCAGCAGGCGGGGGCAGCCCTATGGCTACACCTTC
CATSRRGQPYGYTF
>TRBD2|TRBV7-3|TRBJ2-7|.
TGTGCCAGCAGCTTAGAGGTAGCGGGGGCTTACGAGCAGTACTTC
CASSLEVAGAYEQYF
>.|TRBV7-7|TRBJ1-4|.
TGTGCTAGCAGCTTAGAGGACTTCCCTGGGGGGAAACTGTTTTTT
CASSLEDFPGGKLFF
>.|TRBV5-6|TRBJ2-5|.
TGTGCCAGCAGCTTGTACAGCCAAGAGACCCAGTACTTC
CASSLYSQETQYF
>.|TRBV24-1|TRBJ2-7|.
TGTGCCACCAGTGATCCTGCCGCACCCAGCGGATCCTACGAGCAGTACTTC
CATSDPAAPSGSYEQYF
>TRBD2|TRBV5-6|TRBJ2-3|.
TGTGCCAGCAGCCGGACTAGCGGGAGCTTCAGGTTTACAGATACGCAGTATTTT
CASSRTSGSFRFTDTQYF
>.|TRBV23-1|TRBJ2-1|.
TGCGCCAGCAGGCGGAAAAAGACAGCCAGCTCCTACAATGAGCAGTTCTTC
CASRRKKTASSYNEQFF
>.|TRBV5-1|TRBJ1-6|.
TGCGCCAGCAGTTTGAAGGCGGATTCACCCCTCCACTTT
CASSLKADSPLHF
>.|TRBV7-2|TRBJ1-6|.
TGTGCCAGCAGCTTAGGTCCGGTTAGCGTCTATAATTCACCCCTCCACTTT
CASSLGPVSVYNSPLHF
>TRBD2|TRBV3-1/TRBV3-2|TRBJ2-1|.
TGTGCCAGCAGCCAAGAGCCTAGCGGGTACTCCTACAATGAGCAGTTCTTC
CASSQEPSGYSYNEQFF
>.|TRBV5-1|TRBJ2-3|.
TGCGCCAGCAGCTTGGGCGTTCGGGCTGGCACAGATACGCAGTATTTT
CASSLGVRAGTDTQYF
>.|TRBV13|TRBJ2-7|.
TGTGCCAGCAGCCACGGGGGTATAGTATACGAGCAGTACTTC
CASSHGGIVYEQYF
>.|TRBV5-1|TRBJ1-3|.
TGCGCCAGCAGCTTGGCAGGGGTCGGAAACACCATATATTTT
CASSLAGVGNTIYF
>.|TRBV11-2|TRBJ2-3|.
TGTGCCAGCAGACAGCTAGGTACAGATACGCAGTATTTT
CASRQLGTDTQYF
>TRBD1|TRBV5-1|TRBJ1-4|once
TGCGCCAGCAGCACAGGGGACAGGGTAACGGAAAAACTGTTTTTT
CASSTGDRVTEKLFF
>TRBD2|TRBV7-8|TRBJ2-5|few
TGTGCCAGCAGCGCTAGCGGGAGGAGGGTAGAGACCCAGTACTTC
CASSASGRRVETQYF
>.|TRBV30|TRBJ2-6|.
TGTGCCTGGAGTGTAGGGGGAACCAACGTCCTGACTTTC
CAWSVGGTNVLTF
>TRBD2|TRBV20-1|TRBJ2-7|.
TGCAGTGCTAATGAGCGGGGGGGCCGTCCTCTCGAGCAGTACTTC
CSANERGGRPLEQYF
>.|TRBV30|TRBJ2-6|.
TGTGCCTGGAGCAATCCGGGCCGTGGGGCCAACGTCCTGACTTTC
CAWSNPGRGANVLTF
>TRBD1|TRBV6-5|TRBJ2-7|once
TGTGCCAGCAGTTACCGTTGGGACAGTGTCTACGAGCAGTACTTC
CASSYRWDSVYEQYF
>TRBD1|TRBV18|TRBJ2-2|few
TGTGCCAGCTCACCACCCGAGGACAGGACGTTCCCCACCGGGGAGCTGTTTTTT
CASSPPEDRTFPTGELFF
>TRBD2|TRBV4-1|TRBJ2-5|few
TGCGCCAGCAGCCTTAGCGGGGGAGAAGAGACCCAGTACTTC
CASSLSGGEETQYF
>.|TRBV12-3/TRBV12-4|TRBJ1-1|.
TGTGCCAGCGTCCGGCGGGACGGTAATGAAGCTTTCTTT
CASVRRDGNEAFF
>TRBD1|TRBV30|TRBJ2-5|.
TGTGCCTGGAGTTCGGGGACAGGAAAAGAGACCCAGTACTTC
CAWSSGTGKETQYF
>.|TRBV5-4|TRBJ1-6|.
TGTGCCAGCAGCTATGCAGGGCACAGGGATAATTCACCCCTCCACTTT
CASSYAGHRDNSPLHF
>.|TRBV19|TRBJ1-1|.
TGTGCCAGTAGTCCATCCCGCCCGGGCAACACTGAAGCTTTCTTT
CASSPSRPGNTEAFF
>.|TRBV5-4|TRBJ2-7|.
TGTGCCAGCAGCCGTACTAGCACCTACGAGCAGTACTTC
CASSRTSTYEQYF
>.|TRBV5-4|TRBJ1-2|.
TGTGCCAGCAGCTTCGGGGGAGCTAATGGCTACACCTTC
CASSFGGANGYTF
>TRBD1|TRBV24-1|TRBJ1-2|.
TGTGCCACCAGTGACCACAGGGGGCTAGGTGGCTACACCTTC
CATSDHRGLGGYTF
>TRBD2|TRBV9|TRBJ2-1|few
TGTGCCAGCAGCCCCTCGAGCGGGAGGGCCTACAATGAGCAGTTCTTC
CASSPSSGRAYNEQFF
>.|TRBV7-2|TRBJ1-2|.
TGTGCCAGCAGCTTAGGGGGTTATGGCTACACCTTC
CASSLGGYGYTF